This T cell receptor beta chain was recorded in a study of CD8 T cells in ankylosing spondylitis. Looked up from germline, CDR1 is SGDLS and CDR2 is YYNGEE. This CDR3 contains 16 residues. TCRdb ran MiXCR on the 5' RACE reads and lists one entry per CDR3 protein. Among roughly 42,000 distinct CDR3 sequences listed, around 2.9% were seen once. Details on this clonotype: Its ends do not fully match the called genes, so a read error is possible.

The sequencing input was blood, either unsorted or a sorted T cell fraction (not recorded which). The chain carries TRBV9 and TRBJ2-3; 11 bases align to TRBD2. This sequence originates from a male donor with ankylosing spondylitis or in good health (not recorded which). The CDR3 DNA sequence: TGTGCCAGCAGCGCTTCTAGCGGGAGGTGGTCAGATACACAGTATTTT. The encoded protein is CASSASSGRWSDTQYF. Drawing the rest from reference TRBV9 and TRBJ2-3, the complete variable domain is DSGVTQTPKHLITATGQRVTLRCSPRSGDLSVYWYQQSLDQGLQFLIQYYNGEERAKGNILERFSAQQFPDLHSELNLSSLELGDSALYFCASSASSGRWSDTQYFGPGTRLTVL.